One and the same sample provided the 5 T cell receptor beta chains below, sequenced in a study of OX40 agonist ivuxolimab in advanced cancers. TCRdb's table, derived via immunoSEQ multiplex PCR, lists solely in-frame clones and lacks some. The sample lists 73,000 or so clones; 70% to 90% were seen once. This sample comprised CD4+ or CD8+ T cells sorted from blood, obtained in a trial of the OX40 agonist ivuxolimab. These receptors came from an adult with an advanced solid tumor such as melanoma, head and neck, liver or kidney cancer.

The V call is TRBV6-6, the J call TRBJ2-7, with 12 nucleotides matching TRBD1. J was trimmed by 3 bases and V by 6 bases; bases with no gene match: 9. CDR1 and CDR2 (germline): MNHNY, SVGAGI (reference sequence). The CDR3 loop spans 16 amino acids. The CDR3 DNA follows: TGTGCCAGCAGGCCGACCGGGACAGGGGGCGTCTACGAGCAGTACTTC. Residues: CASRPTGTGGVYEQYF.

This chain joins TRBV18 and TRBJ2-5; a possible D gene is TRBD1 (5 bases). The germline V gene has CDR1 KGHSH and CDR2 LQKENI. The CDR3 contains 13 residues. Trimming pared 6 bases from V and 1 base from J, leaving 9 bases between. The CDR3 region is CASSAGLQETQYF. The DNA of the CDR3 is TGTGCCAGCTCCGCAGGGCTCCAAGAGACCCAGTACTTC.

This chain joins TRBV19 and TRBJ2-5; weak D call: TRBD1 (5 bases). V was pared by 4 bases and J by 5 bases, with 11 bases between. Germline-derived CDR1 and CDR2 are LNHDA and SQIVND (reference sequence). This CDR3 comprises 13 residues. The CDR3 loop reads CASSKGNGETQYF. For the CDR3, the DNA is TGTGCCAGTAGTAAGGGGAACGGGGAGACCCAGTACTTC.

The V call is TRBV2, the J call TRBJ2-1; D possibly corresponds to TRBD2 (6 bases). With 7 bases removed from V and 3 bases from J, the gap between germline ends came to 13 bases. The germline gives CDR1 SNHLY, CDR2 FYNNEI. The CDR3 runs to 14 residues. CDR3 sequence reads: CASKVSSVYNEQFF. The DNA for the CDR3 is TGTGCCAGCAAGGTCTCTAGCGTCTACAATGAGCAGTTCTTC.

V is TRBV4-1 and J is TRBJ1-6, with D hard to call. The CDR3 has 16 residues. Between the trimmed V and J ends, which lost 6 bases and 0 bases, there was a span of 12 bases. Germline V lookup: CDR1 MGHRA, CDR2 YSYEKL. For the CDR3, the DNA is TGCGCCAGCAGGCAAAGCGTGGGCTCCTATAATTCACCCCTCCACTTT. It specifies CASRQSVGSYNSPLHF.